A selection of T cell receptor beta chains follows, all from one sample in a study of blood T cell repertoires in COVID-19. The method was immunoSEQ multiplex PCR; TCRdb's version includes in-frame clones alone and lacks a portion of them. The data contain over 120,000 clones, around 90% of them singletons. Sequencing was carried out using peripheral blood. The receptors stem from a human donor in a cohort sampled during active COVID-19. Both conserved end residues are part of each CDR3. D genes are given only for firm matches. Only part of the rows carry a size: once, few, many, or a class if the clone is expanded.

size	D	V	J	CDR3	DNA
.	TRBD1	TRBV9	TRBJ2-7	CASSVAGGPYEQYF	TGTGCCAGCAGCGTAGCAGGGGGCCCCTACGAGCAGTACTTC
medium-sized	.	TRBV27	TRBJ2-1	CASNDSGSEQFF	TGTGCCAGCAACGACAGTGGCAGTGAGCAGTTCTTC
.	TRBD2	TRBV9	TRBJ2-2	CASSPGGGTNTGELFF	TGTGCCAGCAGCCCGGGAGGGGGGACGAACACCGGGGAGCTGTTTTTT
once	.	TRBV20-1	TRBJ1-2	CSASYSRGYTF	TGCAGTGCTAGCTATTCCAGGGGCTACACCTTC
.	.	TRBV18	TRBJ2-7	CASSPRRGESSYEQYF	TGTGCCAGCTCACCACGTCGAGGCGAAAGCTCCTACGAGCAGTACTTC
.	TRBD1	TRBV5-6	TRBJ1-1	CASSMGTGAGDTEAFF	TGTGCCAGCAGTATGGGAACAGGGGCTGGGGACACTGAAGCTTTCTTT
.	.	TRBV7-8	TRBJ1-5	CASSSRVLSQPQHF	TGTGCCAGCAGCTCCAGGGTCCTTAGTCAGCCCCAGCATTTT
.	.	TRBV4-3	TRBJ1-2	CASSQDRNYGYTF	TGCGCCAGCAGCCAAGACCGGAACTATGGCTACACCTTC
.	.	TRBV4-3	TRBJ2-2	CASSQEGGDPTGELFF	TGCGCCAGCAGCCAAGAAGGCGGGGACCCCACCGGGGAGCTGTTTTTT
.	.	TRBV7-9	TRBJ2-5	CASSFRTMQETQYF	TGTGCCAGCAGCTTTCGGACTATGCAAGAGACCCAGTACTTC
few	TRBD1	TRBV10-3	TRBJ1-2	CAIKSQGARDGYTF	TGTGCCATCAAATCACAGGGGGCGCGTGATGGCTACACCTTC
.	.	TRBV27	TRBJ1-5	CASSSWGSNQPQHF	TGTGCCAGCAGTTCCTGGGGCAGCAATCAGCCCCAGCATTTT
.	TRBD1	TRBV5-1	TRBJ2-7	CASRIAQGETYEQYF	TGCGCCAGCAGGATCGCGCAGGGGGAAACCTACGAGCAGTACTTC
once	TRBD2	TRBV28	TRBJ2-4	CASSSGTSGGQNIQYF	TGTGCCAGCAGTTCCGGGACTAGCGGGGGGCAAAACATTCAGTACTTC
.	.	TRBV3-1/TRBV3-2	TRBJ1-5	CASSQGGGQPQHF	TGTGCCAGCAGCCAAGGGGGGGGGCAGCCCCAGCATTTT
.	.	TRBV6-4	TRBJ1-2	CASSDQVGGSYGYTF	TGTGCCAGCAGTGACCAAGTGGGGGGTAGCTATGGCTACACCTTC
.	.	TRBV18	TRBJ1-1	CASSRDSETEAFF	TGTGCCAGCTCACGGGACTCCGAGACTGAAGCTTTCTTT
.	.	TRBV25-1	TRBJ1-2	CASSGKARLGYGYTF	TGTGCCAGCAGCGGGAAGGCCCGGCTAGGCTATGGCTACACCTTC
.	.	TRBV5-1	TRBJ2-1	CASSLGDTYNEQFF	TGCGCCAGCAGCTTGGGGGACACGTACAATGAGCAGTTCTTC
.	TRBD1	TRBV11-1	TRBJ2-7	CASSFGQGDYEQYF	TGTGCCAGCAGCTTCGGACAGGGGGACTACGAGCAGTACTTC
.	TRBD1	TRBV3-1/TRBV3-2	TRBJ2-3	CASSLTAGTGVSTDTQYF	TGTGCCAGCAGCCTAACCGCCGGGACAGGGGTTAGCACAGATACGCAGTATTTT
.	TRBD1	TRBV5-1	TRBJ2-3	CASSLEGTGTDTQYF	TGCGCCAGCAGCTTGGAGGGGACAGGGACAGATACGCAGTATTTT
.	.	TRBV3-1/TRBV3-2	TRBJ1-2	CASSPVRDNGRGYTF	TGTGCCAGCAGCCCCGTCCGGGACAACGGACGGGGCTACACCTTC
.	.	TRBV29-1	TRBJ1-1	CSVSKQNTEAFF	TGCAGCGTTTCGAAACAGAACACTGAAGCTTTCTTT
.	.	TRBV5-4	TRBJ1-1	CASSLGGTPSFF	TGTGCCAGCAGCTTGGGGGGGACACCGAGTTTCTTT
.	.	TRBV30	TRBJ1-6	CAWSVRGVDSPLHF	TGTGCCTGGAGTGTAAGGGGTGTGGATTCACCCCTCCACTTT
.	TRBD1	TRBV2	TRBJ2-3	CASSEDRGFTDTQYF	TGTGCCAGCAGTGAGGACAGGGGTTTCACAGATACGCAGTATTTT
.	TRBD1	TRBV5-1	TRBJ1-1	CASSLGQGASGEAFF	TGCGCCAGCAGCTTAGGACAGGGGGCGTCGGGTGAAGCTTTCTTT
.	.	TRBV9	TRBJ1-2	CASSASGDYGYTF	TGTGCCAGCAGCGCATCGGGGGACTATGGCTACACCTTC
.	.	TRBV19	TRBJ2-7	CASSILADSYEQYF	TGTGCCAGTAGTATCCTGGCGGACTCCTACGAGCAGTACTTC
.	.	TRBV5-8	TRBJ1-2	CASSLEVQDYGYTF	TGTGCCAGCAGCTTGGAGGTTCAGGACTATGGCTACACCTTC
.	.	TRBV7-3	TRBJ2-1	CASRSGQSNEQFF	TGTGCCAGCAGATCTGGGCAATCCAATGAGCAGTTCTTC
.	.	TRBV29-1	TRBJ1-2	CSVTPSGPGGYTF	TGCAGCGTGACACCCTCAGGCCCTGGTGGCTACACCTTC
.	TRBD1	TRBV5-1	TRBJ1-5	CASSSWTGPNQPQHF	TGCGCCAGCAGCTCGTGGACAGGACCGAATCAGCCCCAGCATTTT
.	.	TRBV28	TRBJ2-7	CASSWGESSYEQYF	TGTGCCAGCAGTTGGGGGGAGAGCTCCTACGAGCAGTACTTC
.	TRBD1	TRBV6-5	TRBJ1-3	CASTGTGVAGNTIYF	TGTGCCAGCACGGGGACAGGCGTTGCTGGAAACACCATATATTTT
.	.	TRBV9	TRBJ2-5	CASSVQGLGETQYF	TGTGCCAGCAGCGTACAGGGGCTGGGGGAGACCCAGTACTTC
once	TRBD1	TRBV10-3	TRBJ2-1	CAISEGTGSSYNEQFF	TGTGCCATCAGCGAAGGGACAGGGTCTTCCTACAATGAGCAGTTCTTC
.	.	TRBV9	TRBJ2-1	CASSGRGDTYNEQFF	TGTGCCAGCAGCGGGCGCGGGGATACCTACAATGAGCAGTTCTTC
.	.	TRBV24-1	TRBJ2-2	CATSGQGGITGTGELFF	TGTGCCACCAGTGGACAGGGAGGTATCACGGGCACCGGGGAGCTGTTTTTT
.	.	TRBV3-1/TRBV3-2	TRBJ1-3	CASSHGSTSGNTIYF	TGTGCCAGCAGCCACGGGTCGACCTCTGGAAACACCATATATTTT
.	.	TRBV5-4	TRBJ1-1	CASRGRITDTEAFF	TGTGCCAGCAGGGGGAGAATTACGGACACTGAAGCTTTCTTT
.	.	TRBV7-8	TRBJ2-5	CASSSAGRGRRETQYF	TGTGCCAGCAGCTCCGCCGGCAGGGGAAGGCGAGAGACCCAGTACTTC
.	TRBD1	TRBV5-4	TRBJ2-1	CASSTGQGVYNEQFF	TGTGCCAGCAGCACCGGACAGGGGGTCTACAATGAGCAGTTCTTC
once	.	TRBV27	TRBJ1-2	CASSFFQRQFNGYTF	TGTGCCAGCAGTTTCTTTCAGCGGCAGTTCAACGGCTACACCTTC
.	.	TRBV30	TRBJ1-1	CACLQGLNTEAFF	TGTGCCTGTCTCCAGGGGCTGAACACTGAAGCTTTCTTT
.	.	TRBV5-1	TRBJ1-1	CASSLAWGRLSEAFF	TGCGCCAGCAGCTTGGCCTGGGGGCGGTTATCTGAAGCTTTCTTT